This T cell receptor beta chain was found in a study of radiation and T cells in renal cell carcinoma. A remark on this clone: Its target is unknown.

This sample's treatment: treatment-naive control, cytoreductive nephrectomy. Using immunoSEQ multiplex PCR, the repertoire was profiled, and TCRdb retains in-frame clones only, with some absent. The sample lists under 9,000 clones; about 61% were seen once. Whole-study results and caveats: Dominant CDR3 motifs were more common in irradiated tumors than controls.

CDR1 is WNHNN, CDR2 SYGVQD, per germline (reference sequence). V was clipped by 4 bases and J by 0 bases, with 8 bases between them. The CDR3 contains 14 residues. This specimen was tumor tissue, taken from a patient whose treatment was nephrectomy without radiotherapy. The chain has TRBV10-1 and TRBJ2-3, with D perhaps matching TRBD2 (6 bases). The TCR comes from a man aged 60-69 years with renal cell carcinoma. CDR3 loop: CASSVGGSTDTQYF. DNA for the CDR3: TGCGCCAGCAGTGTTGGGGGGAGCACAGATACGCAGTATTTT.